A single sample is the source of the 27 T cell receptor beta chains below, sequenced in a study of T cell responses to AZD1222 COVID-19 vaccine. Sequenced by immunoSEQ multiplex PCR; TCRdb stores in-frame clones only, minus some. This table has 110,000 or so clones, approximately 86% appearing once. The sample was peripheral blood, taken on day 0 of AZD1222 vaccination. The receptors were gathered from an adult in good health.

The chain joins TRBV5-5 to TRBJ1-1; D is ambiguous. Between the trimmed V and J ends, which lost 1 base and 1 base, there was a span of 8 bases. CDR1 SGHKS and CDR2 YYEKEE come from the germline V gene (reference sequence). The CDR3 extends over 14 amino acids. This chain's CDR3 is CASSLFDSNTEAFF. The CDR3 nucleotides read TGTGCCAGCAGCTTGTTCGACTCGAACACTGAAGCTTTCTTT.

This clone has just a few counts. This chain joins TRBV5-5 and TRBJ2-5, with D uncertain. V dropped 1 base and J dropped 1 base, with 20 bases sitting between them. The germline CDR1 and CDR2 sequences are SGHKS and YYEKEE (reference sequence). This CDR3 comprises 18 residues. Here the CDR3 DNA reads TGTGCCAGCAGCTTGAAAGGCAGCTCTCCAACGCTCCAAGAGACCCAGTACTTC. Translation: CASSLKGSSPTLQETQYF.

The chain carries TRBV30 and TRBJ1-4, with TRBD1 matching over 8 bases. Germline lookup yields CDR1 GTSNPN and CDR2 SVGIG (reference sequence). The CDR3 consists of 15 residues. V was pared by 0 bases and J by 3 bases, with 3 bases of the junction left unmatched. The CDR3 loop is CAWSVQGQANEKLFF. The CDR3 region has the DNA TGTGCCTGGAGTGTACAGGGACAGGCTAATGAAAAACTGTTTTTT.

This chain joins TRBV7-9 and TRBJ2-3, with D possibly matching TRBD2 (6 bases). This CDR3 has 15 amino acids. Trimming took 4 bases from V and 0 from J, leaving 11 bases between them. Germline V gene data show CDR1 as SEHNR and CDR2 as FQNEAQ (reference sequence). The CDR3 reads CASSSRLGSTDTQYF. For the CDR3, the DNA is TGTGCCAGCAGCTCCAGACTAGGTAGCACAGATACGCAGTATTTT.

V gene TRBV4-2 combines with J gene TRBJ2-1, with 7 positions matching TRBD1. Per the germline V gene, CDR1 is LGHNA and CDR2 is YNFKEQ. J was trimmed by 6 bases and V by 0 bases; bases with no gene match: 14. The CDR3 has 18 residues. The CDR3 reads CASSQELRGKVGGNEQFF. The CDR3 bases are TGTGCCAGCAGCCAAGAACTCAGGGGGAAGGTTGGAGGCAATGAGCAGTTCTTC.

This sequence joins TRBV23-1 and TRBJ1-3; 7 bases are a match to TRBD1. TRBV23-1 is reported as an ORF; its role is uncertain. The CDR3 has 16 residues. V lost 0 bases, J lost 3 bases, and 5 bases stayed unmatched. The CDR3 DNA is TGCGCCAGCAGTCAATCGGGGGACAGAAATGGAAACACCATATATTTT. Its protein is CASSQSGDRNGNTIYF.

This sequence joins TRBV28 and TRBJ2-1; D gene uncertain. The germline gives CDR1 MDHEN, CDR2 SYDVKM. CDR3 length: 17 residues. The V end was cut by 8 bases, the J end by 0 bases, with 20 bases between. The DNA of the CDR3 is TGTGCCAGCCGCGGTTCAGAGGCGGAACACTCCTACAATGAGCAGTTCTTC. Translating it yields CASRGSEAEHSYNEQFF.

The chain is built from TRBV9 and TRBJ2-2; 7 bases map to TRBD1. The CDR3 covers 13 residues. Per the germline V gene, CDR1 is SGDLS and CDR2 is YYNGEE. The J segment lost 4 bases and the V segment lost 6 bases, leaving 3 bases of the junction unmatched. The CDR3 region has the DNA TGTGCCAGCATGGGACAGCTCACCGGGGAGCTGTTTTTT. It codes for CASMGQLTGELFF.

The rearrangement joins TRBV24-1 to TRBJ1-5, with 7 bases matching TRBD1. The length of the CDR3 is 15 residues. Trimming took 2 bases from V and 4 from J; bases not matched to a gene: 4. Germline V gene data show CDR1 as KGHDR and CDR2 as SFDVKD. The CDR3 DNA reads TGTGCCACCAGTGATTCACAGGGGTGGAATCAGCCCCAGCATTTT. The encoded protein is CATSDSQGWNQPQHF.

The chain carries TRBV30 and TRBJ1-2; 7 nucleotides match TRBD1. The CDR3 runs 13 residues. Germline CDR1 and CDR2: GTSNPN and SVGIG (reference sequence). The V segment lost 2 bases and the J segment 8 bases; nucleotides outside the gene matches: 8. CDR3 DNA sequence: TGTGCCTGGAGTTCCGGGACAGACCTCGGCTACACCTTC. It translates to CAWSSGTDLGYTF.

A few counts support this clone. This chain links TRBV21-1 with TRBJ1-4; the table names TRBD1, a call not compared with the DNA. TRBV21-1 is termed a pseudogene. The CDR3 is made up of 21 amino acids. CDR3 amino acids: CASSKLGRVKDRGVGGEKLFF. The CDR3 region has the DNA TGTGCCAGCAGCAAATTAGGTCGCGTAAAAGACAGGGGAGTAGGTGGTGAAAAACTGTTTTTT.

This rearrangement joins TRBV27 to TRBJ1-5; possible D gene TRBD1, 6 bases. Trimming cost V 6 bases and J 0 bases, with 12 bases left between them. In germline, CDR1 is MNHEY, CDR2 SMNVEV (reference sequence). The CDR3 contains 15 residues. The CDR3 region is CASRSDRSSNQPQHF. The CDR3 region has the DNA TGTGCCAGCAGATCCGACAGGTCTAGCAATCAGCCCCAGCATTTT.

The rearrangement links TRBV5-4 to TRBJ1-2; 7 nucleotides line up with TRBD1. Germline values: CDR1 SGHNT, CDR2 YYREEE (reference sequence). Trimming took 1 base from V and 8 from J; bases not matched to a gene: 8. The CDR3 runs 14 residues. CDR3 region: CASSLSLWDRGYTF. CDR3 coding DNA: TGTGCCAGCAGCTTGTCGCTCTGGGACAGAGGCTACACCTTC.

This chain links TRBV28 with TRBJ1-2; the D is unclear. The CDR3 contains 13 residues. V was pared by 2 bases and J by 8 bases, with 12 bases between. CDR1 is MDHEN and CDR2 is SYDVKM in the germline V gene. The CDR3 is CASSLGGERGYTF. The DNA of the CDR3 is TGTGCCAGCAGTTTAGGCGGCGAACGGGGCTACACCTTC.

This clone was seen ten or more times. The chain is built from TRBV6-5 and TRBJ2-7; unclear D gene. This CDR3 has 14 amino acids. Trimming pared 0 bases from V and 2 bases from J, leaving 8 bases between. Germline V gene lookup returns CDR1 MNHEY and CDR2 SVGAGI. For the CDR3, the DNA is TGTGCCAGCAGTTACTCAAGACGTCCCTACGAGCAGTACTTC. It codes for CASSYSRRPYEQYF.

The rearrangement joins TRBV18 to TRBJ1-1; TRBD1 might be the D (5 bases). V was trimmed by 6 bases and J by 8 bases, leaving 25 bases between them. The length of the CDR3 is 16 residues. Germline-derived CDR1 and CDR2 are KGHSH and LQKENI. The CDR3 spells CASSDVLPRRGREAFF. DNA for the CDR3: TGTGCCAGCTCGGATGTCCTACCGCGTCGGGGCAGGGAAGCTTTCTTT.

The chain has TRBV7-3 and TRBJ2-1, with 10 nucleotides matching TRBD2. With V trimmed by 2 bases and J by 4 bases, 8 bases remained unmatched. This CDR3 has 17 residues. Germline assignment: CDR1 SGHTA and CDR2 FQGTGA. The CDR3 loop reads CASSLQPQRGGYNEQFF. DNA of the CDR3: TGTGCCAGCAGCTTACAACCCCAGCGGGGGGGATACAATGAGCAGTTCTTC. The whole variable domain, filled in from reference TRBV7-3 and TRBJ2-1, reads GAGVSQTPSNKVTEKGKYVELRCDPISGHTALYWYRQSLGQGPEFLIYFQGTGAADDSGLPNDRFFAVRPEGSVSTLKIQRTERGDSAVYLCASSLQPQRGGYNEQFFGPGTRLTVL.

V and J are TRBV9 and TRBJ2-1; D is possibly TRBD1 or TRBD2 (6 bases each). CDR3 size: 16 residues. The V and J ends lost 4 bases and 4 bases respectively, with 18 bases between them. CDR1 is SGDLS and CDR2 is YYNGEE in the germline V gene. The DNA of the CDR3 is TGTGCCAGCAGCTCCAAGTGGGGGGCTCCTTACAATGAGCAGTTCTTC. This translates into CASSSKWGAPYNEQFF.

The rearrangement links TRBV7-3 to TRBJ2-2; D not resolved. Trimming stripped 1 base from V and 3 bases from J, with 15 bases between. The CDR3 consists of 17 residues. CDR1 SGHTA and CDR2 FQGTGA come from the germline V gene. This CDR3 is CASSLRIPFRDTGELFF. CDR3 nucleotides: TGTGCCAGCAGCTTAAGGATCCCATTTAGGGACACCGGGGAGCTGTTTTTT.

The V gene is TRBV11-3, the J gene TRBJ2-5; no clear D. Trimming stripped 2 bases from V and 5 bases from J, with 21 bases between. Per germline, CDR1 SGHNT and CDR2 YENEEA. The CDR3 has 17 residues. The CDR3 DNA follows: TGTGCCAGCAGCTTACTTCTAACGGGCGGATCGGTGGAGACCCAGTACTTC. It encodes CASSLLLTGGSVETQYF.

This chain joins TRBV13 and TRBJ1-1; D unclear. Trimming took 2 bases from V and 8 from J, leaving 9 bases between them. This CDR3 has 12 residues. From germline, CDR1 is PRHDT and CDR2 FYEKMQ (reference sequence). Here the CDR3 reads CASSLNRREAFF. CDR3 sequence (DNA): TGTGCCAGCAGCTTAAATCGTAGGGAAGCTTTCTTT.

The rearrangement uses TRBV30 and TRBJ2-4; perhaps D is TRBD1 or TRBD2 (5 bases each). V was cut by 1 base and J by 14 bases, with 18 bases left in between. The CDR3 covers 13 residues. In germline, CDR1 is GTSNPN, CDR2 SVGIG (reference sequence). CDR3 sequence reads: CAWSGVTGTSEYF. In DNA form, the CDR3 reads TGTGCCTGGAGTGGAGTCACCGGGACGTCCGAGTACTTC.

V is TRBV28 and J is TRBJ1-4; D not certain. V lost 2 bases and J 7 bases, leaving 11 bases between the germline ends. The CDR3 has 14 amino acids. Germline loops: CDR1 MDHEN, CDR2 SYDVKM. In nucleotides, the CDR3 is TGTGCCAGCAGTTTAAAGGCCTGGGGTGAAAAACTGTTTTTT. This gives the protein CASSLKAWGEKLFF. The full variable domain, in which reference TRBV28 and TRBJ1-4 provide the parts outside the CDR3, is DVKVTQSSRYLVKRTGEKVFLECVQDMDHENMFWYRQDPGLGLRLIYFSYDVKMKEKGDIPEGYSVSREKKERFSLILESASTNQTSMYLCASSLKAWGEKLFFGSGTQLSVL.

The V gene is TRBV2, the J gene TRBJ1-5; D not certain. Germline-derived CDR1 and CDR2 are SNHLY and FYNNEI. The V and J ends lost 1 base and 6 bases respectively, with 10 bases between them. The CDR3 is 14 residues long. CDR3 protein: CASSEVQGSQPQHF. In DNA, the CDR3 is TGTGCCAGCAGTGAAGTGCAAGGAAGTCAGCCCCAGCATTTT.

The V call is TRBV5-6, the J call TRBJ1-6, with D unclear. The germline CDR1 and CDR2 sequences are SGHDT and YYEEEE. V was cut by 0 bases and J by 10 bases, with 5 bases left in between. The CDR3 consists of 12 residues. In nucleotides, the CDR3 is TGTGCCAGCAGCTTGGTGGGGTCACCCCTCCACTTT. Amino acid sequence: CASSLVGSPLHF.

The chain carries TRBV6-5 and TRBJ2-5; 8 positions match TRBD1. The CDR3 is 13 residues long. V shed 7 bases and J 2 bases; nucleotides not matched to a gene: 3. Germline V lookup: CDR1 MNHEY, CDR2 SVGAGI. CDR3 loop: CASNNRGQETQYF. The DNA of the CDR3 is TGTGCCAGCAACAACAGGGGGCAAGAGACCCAGTACTTC.

This clone was seen just once. The V call is TRBV18, the J call TRBJ2-7; unclear D gene. Looked up from germline, CDR1 is KGHSH and CDR2 is LQKENI. V was clipped by 4 bases and J by 2 bases, with 12 bases between them. The CDR3 is 14 amino acids. This CDR3 reads CASSHDKAAYEQYF. DNA of the CDR3: TGTGCCAGCTCACATGACAAGGCGGCCTACGAGCAGTACTTC.